Following are 27 T cell receptor beta chains from one sample sequenced in a study of blood T cell repertoires in COVID-19. Sequenced by immunoSEQ multiplex PCR; TCRdb stores in-frame clones only, minus some. The profile covers hundreds of thousands of clones, with about 87% appearing a single time and around 9.1% taken by the ten largest. Sequencing input: peripheral blood. These receptor sequences come from a human donor in a cohort sampled during active COVID-19.

V is TRBV7-2 and J is TRBJ2-1; tentatively, D is TRBD2 (5 bases). The CDR3 loop spans 16 amino acids. The V gene's germline CDR1 is SGHTA and CDR2 FQGNSA. With 2 bases removed from V and 10 bases from J, the gap between germline ends came to 21 bases. The CDR3 nucleotides read TGTGCCAGCAGCTTACGACTACTGTCCTCCAAGAACGAGCAGTTCTTC. It yields the protein CASSLRLLSSKNEQFF.

The chain has TRBV20-1 and TRBJ2-4; D not resolved. The CDR3 length is 11 residues. V dropped 7 bases and J dropped 3 bases, with 7 bases sitting between them. Germline CDR1 is DFQATT and CDR2 is SNEGSKA (reference sequence). The CDR3 spells CSVRGKNIQYF. CDR3 sequence (DNA): TGCAGTGTGAGAGGCAAAAACATTCAGTACTTC.

The chain joins TRBV29-1 to TRBJ1-2; the D is unclear. Between the trimmed V and J ends, which lost 5 bases and 6 bases, there was a span of 22 bases. The CDR3 is 15 amino acids. Germline assignment: CDR1 SQVTM and CDR2 ANQGSEA. CDR3 coding DNA: TGCAGCGTTCTTCCCAGGCACCCAATTATAAATGGCTACACCTTC. Translated: CSVLPRHPIINGYTF.

The V gene is TRBV3-1 (or the pseudogene TRBV3-2), the J gene TRBJ1-2; D might be TRBD1 (5 bases). V was shortened by 4 bases and J by 8 bases, with 23 bases between the two germline ends. This CDR3 has 16 residues. In germline, CDR1 is LGHDT, CDR2 YNNKEL (reference sequence). The CDR3 DNA reads TGTGCCAGCAGCCGCGTGGAGGCCGGGGGGACCTCCGGCTACACCTTC. It encodes CASSRVEAGGTSGYTF.

This chain connects TRBV6-5 to TRBJ1-5; 12 bases are a match to TRBD1. V lost 11 bases and J lost 7; bases outside the gene matches: 6. In germline, CDR1 is MNHEY, CDR2 SVGAGI. The CDR3 has 13 residues. DNA of the CDR3: TGTGCCTCGGGACAGGGGGCGAAGCAGCCCCAGCATTTT. Encoded protein: CASGQGAKQPQHF.

This clone was seen repeatedly, ten times or more. The chain carries TRBV27 and TRBJ1-1; the D gene is possibly TRBD1 (5 bases). Trimming took off 0 bases at V and 6 bases at J, with 23 bases between the two ends. This CDR3 contains 18 residues. In germline, CDR1 is MNHEY, CDR2 SMNVEV (reference sequence). CDR3 nucleotides: TGTGCCAGCAGTTTATCGATCGGGGGGATCGTAACAAAAGCTGAAGCTTTCTTT. Translating it yields CASSLSIGGIVTKAEAFF.

This rearrangement joins TRBV10-3 to TRBJ2-7; 7 bases are a match to TRBD1. Trimming cost V 6 bases and J 2 bases; bases outside gene matches: 4. CDR1 ENHRY and CDR2 SYGVKD come from the germline V gene. This CDR3 contains 13 residues. CDR3 in amino acids: CAISVGQAYEQYF. The CDR3 nucleotides are TGTGCCATCAGCGTAGGACAGGCCTACGAGCAGTACTTC.

The CDR3 DNA follows: TGTGCCAGCTGTAATCAAAGAGCGGGGGGGCCTTGGGAGCAGTACTTC. This translates into CASCNQRAGGPWEQYF. The genes are TRBV28 and TRBJ2-7; 10 nucleotides agree with TRBD2. The V segment lost 8 bases and the J segment 7 bases; nucleotides outside the gene matches: 17. CDR1 is MDHEN, CDR2 SYDVKM, per germline. The CDR3 length is 16 residues.

The rearrangement joins TRBV19 to TRBJ2-2; D unclear. Germline CDR1 LNHDA, CDR2 SQIVND (reference sequence). The CDR3 length is 14 residues. Trimming took off 3 bases at V and 5 bases at J, with 10 bases between the two ends. The CDR3 reads CASSIVETTGELFF. The CDR3 DNA reads as TGTGCCAGTAGTATTGTCGAGACAACCGGGGAGCTGTTTTTT.

The chain carries TRBV7-9 and TRBJ1-1; no clear D. Germline loops: CDR1 SEHNR, CDR2 FQNEAQ (reference sequence). The length of the CDR3 is 13 residues. Trimming took 5 bases from V and 1 from J, leaving 8 bases between them. For the CDR3, the DNA is TGTGCCAGCAGCCTACTAAGGAACACTGAAGCTTTCTTT. This sequence encodes CASSLLRNTEAFF.

This clone was seen only once. The rearrangement links TRBV19 to TRBJ1-2; D remains ambiguous. The V and J ends lost 8 bases and 8 bases respectively, with 9 bases between them. Germline loops: CDR1 LNHDA, CDR2 SQIVND (reference sequence). There are 10 residues in the CDR3. The CDR3 DNA follows: TGTGCCAGTGGGGAGACAGGCTACACCTTC. Translation gives CASGETGYTF.

The chain links TRBV6-5 to TRBJ1-2; 9 nucleotides line up with TRBD1. CDR1 and CDR2 from the germline V gene are MNHEY and SVGAGI. The J segment lost 7 bases and the V segment lost 6 bases, leaving 6 bases of the junction unmatched. The CDR3 length is 13 residues. The CDR3: CASRGRTGVGYTF. The DNA of the CDR3 is TGTGCCAGCAGGGGTAGGACAGGGGTTGGCTACACCTTC.

This clone has a handful of counts. V usage is TRBV6-6 and J usage is TRBJ1-1; perhaps TRBD1 as D (5 bases). Germline assignment: CDR1 MNHNY and CDR2 SVGAGI (reference sequence). This CDR3 spans 14 amino acids. Trimming pared 5 bases from V and 5 bases from J, leaving 15 bases between. CDR3: CASSRAGGRTEAFF. The CDR3 DNA follows: TGTGCCAGCAGTCGCGCCGGGGGTAGGACTGAAGCTTTCTTT.

This clone was seen a single time. The CDR3 loop is CASSLDGALNEKLFF. Written as DNA, the CDR3 is TGCGCCAGCAGCTTGGACGGAGCATTAAATGAAAAACTGTTTTTT. J is TRBJ1-4 and V is TRBV5-1; no clear D gene. The CDR3 covers 15 residues. V was cut by 0 bases and J by 5 bases, with 11 bases left in between. CDR1 is SGHRS, CDR2 YFSETQ, per germline.

The chain employs TRBV5-1 and TRBJ2-2; 8 bases agree with TRBD2. CDR1 SGHRS and CDR2 YFSETQ come from the germline V gene. The CDR3 is made up of 15 amino acids. Unmatched junction bases numbered 3, after V lost 3 bases and J lost 2 bases. The CDR3 here is CASSSLAVNTGELFF. The CDR3, as DNA: TGCGCCAGCAGCTCACTAGCGGTAAACACCGGGGAGCTGTTTTTT.

The CDR3 bases are TGTGCCAGCGCCCGACTACTTTCAAGGGAGACCCAGTACTTC. Its translation is CASARLLSRETQYF. The chain is built from TRBV27 and TRBJ2-5; perhaps TRBD2 as D (5 bases). The V and J ends lost 8 bases and 5 bases respectively, with 18 bases between them. This CDR3 is built from 14 residues. CDR1 and CDR2 from the germline V gene are MNHEY and SMNVEV (reference sequence).

This CDR3 is CASSERAGGSGTEAFF. The DNA for the CDR3 is TGTGCCAGCAGTGAACGGGCAGGGGGCTCGGGCACTGAAGCTTTCTTT. This chain uses TRBV6-1 with TRBJ1-1, with 8 bases identical to TRBD1. The CDR3 loop spans 16 amino acids. Germline V gene data show CDR1 as MNHNS and CDR2 as SASEGT. Trimming removed 2 bases from V and 4 bases from J; junction bases left unmatched: 9.

This clone was observed many times. This chain uses TRBV11-2 with TRBJ2-7; no clear D. Trimming removed 4 bases from V and 3 bases from J, with 4 bases in between. The CDR3 has 11 residues. Germline V lookup: CDR1 SGHAT, CDR2 FQNNGV. The CDR3 bases are TGTGCCAGCAGCTCTTTCTACGAGCAGTACTTC. As protein: CASSSFYEQYF. Full variable domain (missing parts from reference TRBV11-2 and TRBJ2-7): EAGVAQSPRYKIIEKRQSVAFWCNPISGHATLYWYQQILGQGPKLLIQFQNNGVVDDSQLPKDRFSAERLKGVDSTLKIQPAKLEDSAVYLCASSSFYEQYFGPGTRLTVT.

In nucleotides, the CDR3 is TGTGCCAGCAGACAAACGACCGGGACAGGGGTCACTGAAGCTTTCTTT. It specifies CASRQTTGTGVTEAFF. The V and J genes are TRBV7-8 and TRBJ1-1, with 10 bases aligning to TRBD1. The junction had 11 bases not matched to a gene; V was cut back by 6 bases and J by 4 bases. Germline values: CDR1 SGHVS, CDR2 FQNEAQ. The CDR3 runs to 16 residues.

This clone was seen at least ten times. The chain links TRBV3-1 (or the pseudogene TRBV3-2) to TRBJ2-5, with 14 nucleotides matching TRBD2. This CDR3 is 18 amino acids long. The germline V gene encodes CDR1 LGHDT and CDR2 YNNKEL (reference sequence). V dropped 2 bases and J dropped 5; count of bases not matched to a gene: 10. This CDR3 is CASSQPGLAGGTLETQYF. Here the CDR3 DNA reads TGTGCCAGCAGCCAACCTGGACTAGCGGGGGGCACCCTGGAGACCCAGTACTTC.

The rearrangement joins TRBV5-1 to TRBJ2-3, with D tentatively TRBD2 (6 bases). Trimming took 3 bases from V and 0 from J, leaving 11 bases between them. This CDR3 has 15 amino acids. Per the germline V gene, CDR1 is SGHRS and CDR2 is YFSETQ. The CDR3, as DNA: TGCGCCAGCAGCTCCCGGGACTCGAGCACAGATACGCAGTATTTT. Translating it yields CASSSRDSSTDTQYF.

This clone was observed once. The chain is built from TRBV19 and TRBJ2-2; a weak D match, TRBD1 (6 bases). The V gene's germline CDR1 is LNHDA and CDR2 SQIVND (reference sequence). The CDR3 covers 16 residues. V gave up 3 bases and J gave up 1 base, with 12 bases separating them. The CDR3: CASSIGTGQNTGELFF. CDR3 nucleotides: TGTGCCAGTAGTATCGGAACGGGACAGAACACCGGGGAGCTGTTTTTT.

The V call is TRBV5-1, the J call TRBJ2-3; 14 nucleotides agree with TRBD2. V shed 4 bases, J shed 0 bases, and the junction held 16 bases outside the gene matches. The germline CDR1 and CDR2 sequences are SGHRS and YFSETQ. This CDR3 region has 21 residues. CDR3 nucleotide sequence: TGCGCCAGCAGCAAAGGGACTAGCGGGGGCCTATTCCCTGGTAGCACAGATACGCAGTATTTT. Translation: CASSKGTSGGLFPGSTDTQYF.

This chain joins TRBV5-6 and TRBJ2-1; 7 bases match TRBD1. This CDR3 is 16 amino acids long. Germline CDR1 and CDR2: SGHDT and YYEEEE. The J segment lost 7 bases and the V segment lost 2 bases, leaving 12 bases of the junction unmatched. CDR3 amino acids: CASSFMQSGGRNEQFF. As DNA, the CDR3 is TGTGCCAGCAGCTTTATGCAGTCAGGGGGTAGAAATGAGCAGTTCTTC.

This clone has just a few counts. This chain joins TRBV9 and TRBJ1-6, with 9 bases fitting TRBD1. CDR3 size: 13 residues. Per germline, CDR1 SGDLS and CDR2 YYNGEE. V lost 3 bases to trimming and J lost 10 bases; unmatched junction nucleotides: 2. The CDR3 region is CASSATGGSPLHF. The CDR3 nucleotides read TGTGCCAGCAGCGCGACAGGGGGATCACCCCTCCACTTT.

The rearrangement joins TRBV6-6 to TRBJ2-7; 13 bases fit TRBD2. From germline, CDR1 is MNHNY and CDR2 SVGAGI (reference sequence). J gave up 5 bases and V 2 bases, and 0 bases lay outside the gene matches. The length of the CDR3 is 14 residues. The CDR3 region is CASSYGLAGDEQYF. The CDR3 DNA is TGTGCCAGCAGTTACGGACTAGCGGGAGACGAGCAGTACTTC.

The V and J genes are TRBV3-1 (or the pseudogene TRBV3-2) and TRBJ2-7; the D is unclear. Trimming stripped 1 base from V and 6 bases from J, with 7 bases between. The germline V gene has CDR1 LGHDT and CDR2 YNNKEL (reference sequence). The CDR3 loop spans 12 amino acids. The CDR3 reads CASSQASGEQYF. CDR3 in DNA: TGTGCCAGCAGCCAAGCGAGTGGCGAGCAGTACTTC.